This T cell receptor (beta chain) appears in the sequencing data of a study of regulatory T cells in long-lasting Graves disease. This CDR3 contains 17 residues. Trimming at V came to 6 bases and at J to 5 bases, leaving 9 bases not matched to a gene. Germline CDR1 MNHNS, CDR2 SASEGT. This clonotype was counted a few times. Time point given: newly diagnosed GD, antithyroid drugs for less than 3 months. After RNA was extracted from PBMCs, the TCR library was made from it. Both iRepertoire HTBI primers and Arm-PCR of CDR3 regions were used to build the TCR beta libraries. In TCRdb, the multiplex PCR reads were re-called with MiXCR into one record per CDR3 protein. The sample has about 540,000 distinct CDR3 sequences, approximately 13% seen once. These data were likewise used in another study, on T cells in Graves' hyperthyroidism and ophthalmopathy.

The receptor's source is a man aged 25 to 40 with Graves disease. V and J are TRBV6-1 and TRBJ2-3; 15 nucleotides align to TRBD2. The sequencing here drew on peripheral blood mononuclear cells (PBMCs), taken at new diagnosis, from a patient treated with antithyroid drugs. CDR3 protein: CASRKLRTSGRGDTQYF. CDR3 nucleotides: TGTGCCAGCAGGAAGCTTAGGACTAGCGGGAGGGGAGATACGCAGTATTTT.